These 10 T cell receptor beta chains originate from one sample sequenced in a study of graft-versus-host responses after intestinal transplantation. TCRdb's table, derived via immunoSEQ multiplex PCR, lists solely in-frame clones and lacks some. The sample carries about 47,000 clones, over 85% recorded once. The starting material was PBMCs, obtained 750 to 800 days after a first intestinal transplant, on the day of a second. These receptors were collected from a human patient who received an intestinal transplant, so some T cells may come from the graft donor.

The genes are TRBV10-3 and TRBJ2-1, with 9 bases identical to TRBD2. V shed 6 bases, J shed 4 bases, and the junction held 1 base outside the gene matches. CDR3 length: 13 amino acids. The germline gives CDR1 ENHRY, CDR2 SYGVKD. CDR3 in amino acids: CAIRAGGYNEQFF. The CDR3 coding sequence is TGTGCCATCAGAGCGGGAGGTTACAATGAGCAGTTCTTC.

The chain couples TRBV10-2 to TRBJ1-4, with a weak D call TRBD1 (6 bases). Deletions cut 6 bases from V and 4 bases from J, with 9 bases between. The CDR3 has 13 residues. The V gene's germline CDR1 is WSHSY and CDR2 SAAADI. The CDR3 protein is CASRTGYNEKLFF. The CDR3 nucleotides are TGCGCCAGCAGGACAGGATATAATGAAAAACTGTTTTTT.

The chain is built from TRBV2 and TRBJ2-3; 10 bases line up with TRBD1. The trim removed 3 bases at V and 4 bases at J, leaving 4 bases unmatched. CDR1 and CDR2 (germline): SNHLY, FYNNEI. The CDR3 length is 15 residues. The DNA of the CDR3 is TGTGCCAGCAGTGACGGACAGGGGGGCGCAGATACGCAGTATTTT. It codes for CASSDGQGGADTQYF.

The V call is TRBV6-5, the J call TRBJ2-7; D perhaps matches TRBD1 (6 bases). The CDR3 is made up of 14 amino acids. Trimming took 5 bases from V and 2 from J, leaving 13 bases between them. The germline gives CDR1 MNHEY, CDR2 SVGAGI. The CDR3 sequence is CASSTTRDTYEQYF. Written as DNA, the CDR3 is TGTGCCAGCAGTACCACCCGGGACACCTACGAGCAGTACTTC.

This clone appeared a few times. The J gene is TRBJ2-3, the V gene TRBV11-2, with D perhaps being TRBD1 or TRBD2 (5 bases each). CDR3 length equals 13 residues. The V end lost 5 bases, the J end lost 5 bases, and 11 bases lay between the germline ends. The germline gives CDR1 SGHAT, CDR2 FQNNGV. The CDR3 spells CASSLGVRDTQYF. For the CDR3, the DNA is TGTGCCAGCAGCCTGGGGGTTCGAGATACGCAGTATTTT. The whole variable domain, remainder taken from reference TRBV11-2 and TRBJ2-3, is EAGVAQSPRYKIIEKRQSVAFWCNPISGHATLYWYQQILGQGPKLLIQFQNNGVVDDSQLPKDRFSAERLKGVDSTLKIQPAKLEDSAVYLCASSLGVRDTQYFGPGTRLTVL.

This clone occurred once. Other DNA sequences of this sample code for an identical CDR3. The chain joins TRBV5-4 to TRBJ2-7; 8 nucleotides agree with TRBD1. Germline V gene data show CDR1 as SGHNT and CDR2 as YYREEE (reference sequence). This CDR3 contains 14 residues. The junction had 2 bases not matched to a gene; V was cut back by 2 bases and J by 1 base. The CDR3 coding sequence is TGTGCCAGCAGCTTTGGACAGGGATCCTACGAGCAGTACTTC. Its translation is CASSFGQGSYEQYF.

The chain joins TRBV2 to TRBJ2-1; 9 bases fit TRBD2. J gave up 3 bases and V 8 bases, and 11 bases lay outside the gene matches. Per germline, CDR1 SNHLY and CDR2 FYNNEI. The CDR3 has 16 residues. The CDR3 nucleotides are TGTGCCAGCCCCAACGAAGCGGGAGGATACTACAATGAGCAGTTCTTC. Its translation is CASPNEAGGYYNEQFF.

The chain links TRBV9 to TRBJ2-7; D is ambiguous. The germline V gene encodes CDR1 SGDLS and CDR2 YYNGEE. This CDR3 is 13 amino acids long. V was pared by 4 bases and J by 7 bases, with 15 bases between. Written as DNA, the CDR3 is TGTGCCAGCAGCTCCCGACAAGACTCGGAGCAGTACTTC. Translation: CASSSRQDSEQYF.

The gene calls are TRBV11-2 and TRBJ1-2; no clear D gene. V was pared by 3 bases and J by 5 bases, with 13 bases between. CDR1 is SGHAT and CDR2 is FQNNGV in the germline V gene. The CDR3 consists of 14 residues. CDR3 in DNA: TGTGCCAGCAGCTTCTCGGGCGGCGGTTATGGCTACACCTTC. Encoded protein: CASSFSGGGYGYTF. The full variable domain, rest sourced from reference TRBV11-2 and TRBJ1-2, is EAGVAQSPRYKIIEKRQSVAFWCNPISGHATLYWYQQILGQGPKLLIQFQNNGVVDDSQLPKDRFSAERLKGVDSTLKIQPAKLEDSAVYLCASSFSGGGYGYTFGSGTRLTVV.

The V and J genes are TRBV19 and TRBJ2-3, with D perhaps TRBD1 or TRBD2 (5 bases each). Germline CDR1 is LNHDA and CDR2 is SQIVND (reference sequence). The CDR3 is made up of 12 amino acids. The V end lost 8 bases, the J end lost 5 bases, and 11 bases lay between the germline ends. The CDR3 DNA reads TGTGCCAGTGGAGAGGGGATAGATACGCAGTATTTT. This sequence encodes CASGEGIDTQYF.